This T cell receptor beta chain was identified in a study of T cell responses to AZD1222 COVID-19 vaccine. Study-level findings and limits: Without day 14 samples, only post-peak T cell repertoires were studied. The reported proportion of spike-specific TCRs targeting unmutated variant regions was nearly half. Elevations in Spike-specific TCR breadth and depth followed administration of two AZD1222 doses.

Details on this clone: The antigen is undetermined.

Assay: immunoSEQ multiplex PCR; the TCRdb copy retains only in-frame clones and omits some. The sample shows 45,000 to 60,000 clones, 70% to 90% of them seen only once. This sequence was found in an adult in good health. Sequenced material: peripheral blood, taken on day 0 of AZD1222 vaccination.

CDR3 in DNA: TGTGCCAGCAGTTTGACGGAGACCCAGTACTTC. The encoded protein is CASSLTETQYF. The chain carries TRBV12-3 or TRBV12-4 and TRBJ2-5; D is unclear. V lost 3 bases to trimming and J lost 5 bases, with 4 bases between them. This CDR3 comprises 11 residues.